What follows are 23 T cell receptor beta chains derived from one specimen sequenced in a study of T cell responses to AZD1222 COVID-19 vaccine. This table comes from immunoSEQ multiplex PCR, and its TCRdb copy is limited to in-frame clones, with some not included. Of 130,000 to 150,000 clones in the sample, 75% to 95% were seen once. Sample: peripheral blood, taken on day 0 of MenACWY control vaccination. The source is an adult in good health.

This chain connects TRBV29-1 to TRBJ2-7, with 10 bases fitting TRBD1. The CDR3 extends over 12 amino acids. Germline CDR1 SQVTM, CDR2 ANQGSEA. With 7 bases clipped from V and 3 bases from J, the junction kept 3 bases outside the gene matches. The CDR3 DNA reads as TGCAGCGCCGGACAGGGGGACTACGAGCAGTACTTC. This encodes CSAGQGDYEQYF.

The genes are TRBV3-1 (or the pseudogene TRBV3-2) and TRBJ1-1; D gene ambiguous. The V gene lost 2 bases and the J gene lost 4 bases, with 8 bases spanning the gap. The CDR3 totals 13 residues. CDR1 is LGHDT and CDR2 is YNNKEL in the germline V gene (reference sequence). Here the CDR3 reads CASSQSRGTEAFF. Written as DNA, the CDR3 is TGTGCCAGCAGCCAATCCCGGGGCACTGAAGCTTTCTTT.

The chain links TRBV19 to TRBJ2-3, with D tentatively TRBD1 (6 bases). Germline V CDR1 and CDR2: LNHDA, SQIVND (reference sequence). The CDR3 is 14 amino acids. Trimming removed 5 bases from V and 5 bases from J, with 14 bases in between. The CDR3 bases are TGTGCCAGTAGTCAGAGGGTAGGGGGAGATACGCAGTATTTT. Its protein is CASSQRVGGDTQYF.

This chain uses TRBV27 with TRBJ2-1; 11 positions agree with TRBD2. Per germline, CDR1 MNHEY and CDR2 SMNVEV (reference sequence). This CDR3 comprises 15 residues. V shed 3 bases and J 10 bases; nucleotides not matched to a gene: 8. CDR3 sequence (DNA): TGTGCCAGCAGTTTGACGACTAGCGGGAAAGGAGAGCAGTTCTTC. The encoded protein is CASSLTTSGKGEQFF.

This chain joins TRBV6-2 or TRBV6-3 and TRBJ2-7; TRBD2 might be the D (5 bases). V was pared by 6 bases and J by 4 bases, with 10 bases between. From germline, CDR1 is MNHEY and CDR2 SVGEGT. The CDR3 runs 12 residues. The CDR3 protein is CASSPRGYEQYF. The CDR3, as DNA: TGTGCCAGCAGCCCCCGGGGATACGAGCAGTACTTC.

The chain recombines TRBV10-2 with TRBJ1-2; D is undetermined. The CDR3 covers 13 residues. CDR1 and CDR2 from the germline V gene are WSHSY and SAAADI. V dropped 8 bases and J dropped 1 base, with 11 bases sitting between them. The DNA for the CDR3 is TGCGCCAGCGTCAACAGTTATAACTATGGCTACACCTTC. Encoded protein: CASVNSYNYGYTF.

The rearrangement uses TRBV6-5 and TRBJ1-1; the D gene is possibly TRBD1 (5 bases). The CDR3 contains 14 residues. The V gene lost 4 bases and the J gene lost 12 bases, with 21 bases spanning the gap. Germline V gene sequence: CDR1 MNHEY, CDR2 SVGAGI. For the CDR3, the DNA is TGTGCCAGCAGTTCACCCCAGGGCGCTCCTGGAACTTTCTTT. Translated, it gives CASSSPQGAPGTFF.

V usage is TRBV9 and J usage is TRBJ1-6; TRBD1 agrees at 8 bases. V was clipped by 4 bases and J by 10 bases; unmatched bases: 10. CDR3 length: 15 residues. The V gene's germline CDR1 is SGDLS and CDR2 YYNGEE. This CDR3 reads CASSPRTGTESPLHF. The CDR3 DNA is TGTGCCAGCAGCCCTCGGACAGGGACGGAGTCACCCCTCCACTTT.

The gene calls are TRBV24-1 and TRBJ2-1; 10 bases are shared with TRBD2. From germline, CDR1 is KGHDR and CDR2 SFDVKD. The CDR3 contains 16 residues. V shed 4 bases, J shed 0 bases, and the junction held 2 bases outside the gene matches. CDR3: CATSEWTSGSYNEQFF. The CDR3 nucleotides read TGTGCCACCAGTGAATGGACTAGCGGCTCCTACAATGAGCAGTTCTTC.

The rearrangement uses TRBV9 and TRBJ1-3; the D gene is possibly TRBD1 (5 bases). With 6 bases removed from V and 3 bases from J, the gap between germline ends came to 19 bases. Germline CDR1 SGDLS, CDR2 YYNGEE. This CDR3 has 16 residues. DNA for the CDR3: TGTGCCAGCACCGTGGACGCAGGAAGGGGTGGAAACACCATATATTTT. Protein sequence: CASTVDAGRGGNTIYF. The full variable domain, rest sourced from reference TRBV9 and TRBJ1-3, is DSGVTQTPKHLITATGQRVTLRCSPRSGDLSVYWYQQSLDQGLQFLIQYYNGEERAKGNILERFSAQQFPDLHSELNLSSLELGDSALYFCASTVDAGRGGNTIYFGEGSWLTVV.

V gene TRBV13 combines with J gene TRBJ2-7; 15 bases align to TRBD2. The CDR3 loop spans 16 amino acids. Trimming took 4 bases from V and 4 from J; bases not matched to a gene: 5. CDR1 and CDR2 (germline): PRHDT, FYEKMQ (reference sequence). The CDR3 protein is CASSSLGLAGGYEQYF. The DNA of the CDR3 is TGTGCCAGCAGCTCCCTAGGACTAGCGGGAGGGTACGAGCAGTACTTC.

The chain uses TRBV18 and TRBJ1-2; D unclear. V lost 0 bases to trimming and J lost 7 bases, with 12 bases between them. This CDR3 spans 14 amino acids. Germline values: CDR1 KGHSH, CDR2 LQKENI. The CDR3 DNA follows: TGTGCCAGCTCACCACCGGGTGGCCGCGGTGGCTACACCTTC. Translated: CASSPPGGRGGYTF.

CDR3 amino acids: CASSQLGTMGDTQYF. In nucleotides, the CDR3 is TGTGCCAGCAGCCAATTGGGGACTATGGGAGATACGCAGTATTTT. The chain is built from TRBV3-1 (or the pseudogene TRBV3-2) and TRBJ2-3; 7 bases fit TRBD2. Trimming at V came to 2 bases and at J to 5 bases, leaving 7 bases not matched to a gene. Germline CDR1 reads LGHDT; CDR2 reads YNNKEL (reference sequence). This CDR3 region has 15 residues.

The chain recombines TRBV28 with TRBJ1-2, with a tentative D call TRBD1 (6 bases). The germline V gene encodes CDR1 MDHEN and CDR2 SYDVKM. The CDR3 covers 15 residues. Trimming cost V 1 base and J 6 bases, with 15 bases left between them. The CDR3 here is CASSLSLLSGDGYTF. CDR3 DNA: TGTGCCAGCAGTTTATCTTTGTTGTCAGGGGATGGCTACACCTTC.

The genes are TRBV24-1 and TRBJ2-7, with 8 nucleotides matching TRBD2. V trimming: 5 bases; J trimming: 0 bases; junction bases outside the gene matches: 5. CDR3 length: 15 residues. Looked up from germline, CDR1 is KGHDR and CDR2 is SFDVKD. CDR3 nucleotide sequence: TGTGCCACCAGTGCAGTCAGCGGGAGCTCCTACGAGCAGTACTTC. It encodes CATSAVSGSSYEQYF.

V usage is TRBV7-2 and J usage is TRBJ1-2, with 8 bases aligning to TRBD1. This CDR3 has 14 amino acids. CDR1 is SGHTA, CDR2 FQGNSA, per germline. The junction had 7 bases not matched to a gene; V was cut back by 5 bases and J by 5 bases. CDR3 sequence reads: CASSPRQGSYGYTF. CDR3 coding DNA: TGTGCCAGCAGCCCTCGACAGGGGTCATATGGCTACACCTTC.

This clone was observed once. In the same sample, other DNA sequences code for this CDR3. The J gene is TRBJ1-1, the V gene TRBV13, with D unresolved. Germline loops: CDR1 PRHDT, CDR2 FYEKMQ (reference sequence). Trimming shortened V by 3 bases and J by 4 bases, and 6 bases separated the two germline ends. CDR3 size: 12 residues. CDR3: CASSLGLTEAFF. As DNA, the CDR3 is TGTGCCAGCAGCTTGGGCCTCACTGAAGCTTTCTTT.

The V gene is TRBV6-6, the J gene TRBJ2-2; no definite D call. The V gene lost 4 bases and the J gene lost 0 bases, with 3 bases spanning the gap. This CDR3 has 13 residues. Germline CDR1 is MNHNY and CDR2 is SVGAGI (reference sequence). The CDR3 DNA reads TGTGCCAGCAGTTCCTCGAACACCGGGGAGCTGTTTTTT. As protein: CASSSSNTGELFF.

This chain links TRBV10-1 with TRBJ2-7; the match to TRBD1 covers 10 bases. Germline assignment: CDR1 WNHNN and CDR2 SYGVQD (reference sequence). V trimming: 6 bases; J trimming: 2 bases; junction bases outside the gene matches: 4. CDR3 length equals 14 residues. This CDR3 is CASSAGQGAYEQYF. The CDR3 bases are TGCGCCAGCAGCGCAGGACAGGGGGCCTACGAGCAGTACTTC.

The rearrangement links TRBV27 to TRBJ2-7, with a weak D call TRBD2 (6 bases). Looked up from germline, CDR1 is MNHEY and CDR2 is SMNVEV (reference sequence). V was trimmed by 7 bases and J by 3 bases, leaving 16 bases between them. This CDR3 has 14 residues. The CDR3 DNA is TGTGCCAGCACTTCGCGGACTAACGGCTACGAGCAGTACTTC. It codes for CASTSRTNGYEQYF.

This clone was detected only once. The rearrangement uses TRBV15 and TRBJ2-3, with D possibly matching TRBD2 (5 bases). Trimming removed 1 base at V and 3 bases at J, with 11 bases between. This CDR3 has 15 residues. Germline V gene sequence: CDR1 LNHNV, CDR2 YYDKDF (reference sequence). CDR3 sequence reads: CATSRGGYDTDTQYF. CDR3 coding DNA: TGTGCCACCAGCAGAGGAGGGTACGATACAGATACGCAGTATTTT.

This chain uses TRBV7-2 with TRBJ1-2, with D possibly TRBD1 on 5 matching bases. V was shortened by 0 bases and J by 2 bases, with 10 bases between the two germline ends. CDR1 is SGHTA and CDR2 is FQGNSA in the germline V gene. The CDR3 runs to 15 residues. The CDR3 DNA is TGTGCCAGCAGCTTAGCGGGGACGGACAACTATGGCTACACCTTC. As protein: CASSLAGTDNYGYTF.

The J gene is TRBJ2-1, the V gene TRBV3-1 (or the pseudogene TRBV3-2), with 13 bases matching TRBD2. The CDR3 is made up of 18 amino acids. Per the germline V gene, CDR1 is LGHDT and CDR2 is YNNKEL (reference sequence). J was trimmed by 3 bases and V by 5 bases; bases with no gene match: 10. For the CDR3, the DNA is TGTGCCAGCAGCTCCGATCCGGGACTAGCGGGGATCTACAATGAGCAGTTCTTC. Translation: CASSSDPGLAGIYNEQFF.